This entry concerns a single T cell receptor (beta chain). What it recognizes is unknown. The data derive from a study of T cell responses to AZD1222 COVID-19 vaccine. Study summary: Pooled together were second doses at about 4 or about 12 weeks. Regarding the study as a whole: Of spike-specific TCRs, nearly half reportedly target regions left unmutated in variants.

TCRdb's table, derived via immunoSEQ multiplex PCR, lists solely in-frame clones and lacks some. Here the sample spans over 120,000 clones, roughly 92% being singletons. V gave up 4 bases and J gave up 0 bases, with 14 bases separating them. Per the germline V gene, CDR1 is SGHRS and CDR2 is YFSETQ. The CDR3 extends over 16 amino acids. The TCR sequence derives from an adult in good health. The chain couples TRBV5-1 to TRBJ2-1, with D possibly being TRBD2 (6 bases). The specimen comprised peripheral blood, sampled on day 0 of AZD1222 vaccination. CDR3 loop: CASSPRAGNSYNEQFF. The CDR3, as DNA: TGCGCCAGCAGCCCAAGAGCGGGCAACTCCTACAATGAGCAGTTCTTC.